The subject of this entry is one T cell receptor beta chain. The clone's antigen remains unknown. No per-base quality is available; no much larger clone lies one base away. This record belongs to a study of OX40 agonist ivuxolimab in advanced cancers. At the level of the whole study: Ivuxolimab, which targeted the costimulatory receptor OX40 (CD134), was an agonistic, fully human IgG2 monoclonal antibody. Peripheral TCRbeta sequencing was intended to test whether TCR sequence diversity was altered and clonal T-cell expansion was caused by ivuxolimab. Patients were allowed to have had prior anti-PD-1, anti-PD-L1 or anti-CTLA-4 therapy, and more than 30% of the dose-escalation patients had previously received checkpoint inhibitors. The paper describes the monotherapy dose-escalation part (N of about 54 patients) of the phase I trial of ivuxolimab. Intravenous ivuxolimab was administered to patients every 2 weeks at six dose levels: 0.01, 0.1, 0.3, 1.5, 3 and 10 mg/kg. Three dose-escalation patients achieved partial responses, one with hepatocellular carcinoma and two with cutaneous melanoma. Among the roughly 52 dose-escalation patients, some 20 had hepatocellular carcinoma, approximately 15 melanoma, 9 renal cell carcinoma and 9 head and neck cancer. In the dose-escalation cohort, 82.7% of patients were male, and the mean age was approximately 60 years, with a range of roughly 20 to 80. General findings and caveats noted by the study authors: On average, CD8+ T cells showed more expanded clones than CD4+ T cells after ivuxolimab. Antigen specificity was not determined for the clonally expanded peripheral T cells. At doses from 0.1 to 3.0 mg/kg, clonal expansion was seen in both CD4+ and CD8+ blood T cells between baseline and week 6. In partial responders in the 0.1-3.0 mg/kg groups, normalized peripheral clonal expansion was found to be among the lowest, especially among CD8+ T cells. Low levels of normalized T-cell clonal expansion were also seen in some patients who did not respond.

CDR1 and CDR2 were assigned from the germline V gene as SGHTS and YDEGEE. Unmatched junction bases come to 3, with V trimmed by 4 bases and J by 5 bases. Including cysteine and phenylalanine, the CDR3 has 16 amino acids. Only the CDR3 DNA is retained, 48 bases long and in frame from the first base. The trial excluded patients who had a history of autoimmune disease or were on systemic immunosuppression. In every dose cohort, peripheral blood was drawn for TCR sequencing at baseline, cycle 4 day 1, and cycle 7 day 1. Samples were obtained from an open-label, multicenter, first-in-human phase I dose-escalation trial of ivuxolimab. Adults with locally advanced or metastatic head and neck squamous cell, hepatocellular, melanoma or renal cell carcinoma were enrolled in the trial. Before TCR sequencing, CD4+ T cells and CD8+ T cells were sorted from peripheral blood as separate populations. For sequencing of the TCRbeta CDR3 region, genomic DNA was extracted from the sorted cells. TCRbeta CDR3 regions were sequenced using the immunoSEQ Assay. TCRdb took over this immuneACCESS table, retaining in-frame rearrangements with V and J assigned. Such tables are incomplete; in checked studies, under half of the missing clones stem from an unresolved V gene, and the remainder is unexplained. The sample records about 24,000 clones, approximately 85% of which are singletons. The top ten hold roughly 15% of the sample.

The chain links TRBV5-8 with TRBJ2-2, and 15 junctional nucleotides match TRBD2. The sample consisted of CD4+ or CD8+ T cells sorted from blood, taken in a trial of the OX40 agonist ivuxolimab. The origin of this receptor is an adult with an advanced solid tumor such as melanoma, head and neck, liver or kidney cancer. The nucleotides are TGTGCCAGCAGCGGGGGGACTAGCGGGAGGACCGGGGAGCTGTTTTTT. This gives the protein CASSGGTSGRTGELFF. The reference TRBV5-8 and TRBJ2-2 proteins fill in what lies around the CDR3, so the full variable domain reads EAGVTQSPTHLIKTRGQQATLRCSPISGHTSVYWYQQALGLGLQFLLWYDEGEERNRGNFPPRFSGRQFPNYSSELNVNALELEDSALYLCASSGGTSGRTGELFFGEGSRLTVL.